This T cell receptor (beta chain) appears in the sequencing data of a study of a mutant IDH1 vaccine in newly diagnosed glioma. Overall study: Vaccine administration was initiated 4-6 weeks following radiotherapy alone, or with temozolomide cycles. V12 fell at week 35 and V13, the study end, at week 47.

Regarding this clone: Its antigen remains unknown.

Some clones are missing from TCRdb's copy, which holds only in-frame ones; the method was immunoSEQ multiplex PCR. Among roughly 52,000 clones listed, less than 80% were seen once. Study-level points and caveats: More than 80% of patients showed vaccine-induced immune responses across multiple MHC alleles.

The CDR3 contains 16 residues. CDR1 is LNHDA and CDR2 is SQIVND in the germline V gene (reference sequence). Trimming cost V 6 bases and J 0 bases, with 15 bases left between them. Described time point: week 35, safety follow-up. Doses comprised 300 ug of mutant IDH1 20-mer peptide each, plus topical imiquimod. There were eight vaccinations for patients, given in weeks 1, 3, 5, 7, 11, 15, 19 and 23. The specimen comprised PBMCs, sampled from a glioma patient whose treatment included an IDH1 peptide vaccine. The TCR was taken from a man aged 40-50 years with glioma. This chain links TRBV19 with TRBJ2-1; D may be TRBD2 (5 bases). CDR3 sequence (DNA): TGTGCCAGTAGGAGTCAGAAGCGGAGCTCCTACAATGAGCAGTTCTTC. This encodes CASRSQKRSSYNEQFF.